What follows is one T cell receptor (beta chain) and its context. At the DNA level, this CDR3 is encoded by other sequences in the same sample as well. In the authors' methods: Estimation of nucleated cell counts relied on the amplification of reference gene primers. Only in-frame clones appear in the TCRdb table, and some are missing; sequencing was by immunoSEQ multiplex PCR. V and J calls plus clone size are reproduced from that table; the DNA served to infer D and trimming. The sample records about 210,000 clones, around four fifths being singletons. The data derive from a study of blood T cell repertoires in COVID-19. At the level of the study: Whether acute or convalescent, the COVID-19 samples came from the United States, Italy and Spain. T cells, B-cell-depleted T cells, or PBMCs supplied cDNA or gDNA.

V was shortened by 4 bases and J by 2 bases, with 9 bases between the two germline ends. This CDR3 has 14 amino acids. Looked up from germline, CDR1 is LNHDA and CDR2 is SQIVND (reference sequence). The Seattle patients joined while their infection was active and were tracked longitudinally afterward. This chain uses TRBV19 with TRBJ1-5; a weak D match, TRBD1 (5 bases). The source of this sequence is a woman over 75 with COVID-19, enrolled during active disease. Sample: peripheral blood. The CDR3 protein is CASSTQGGNQPQHF. CDR3 DNA sequence: TGTGCCAGTAGTACCCAGGGCGGCAATCAGCCCCAGCATTTT.